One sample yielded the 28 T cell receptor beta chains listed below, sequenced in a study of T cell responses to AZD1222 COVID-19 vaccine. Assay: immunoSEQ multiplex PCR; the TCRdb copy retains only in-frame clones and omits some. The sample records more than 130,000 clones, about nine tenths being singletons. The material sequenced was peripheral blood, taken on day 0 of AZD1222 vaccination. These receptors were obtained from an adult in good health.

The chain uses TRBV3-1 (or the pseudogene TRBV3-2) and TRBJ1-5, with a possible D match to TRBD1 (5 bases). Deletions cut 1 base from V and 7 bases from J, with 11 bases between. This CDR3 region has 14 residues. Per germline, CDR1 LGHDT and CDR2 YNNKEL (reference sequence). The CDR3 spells CASSQGRGGQPQHF. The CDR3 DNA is TGTGCCAGCAGCCAAGGGAGGGGAGGCCAGCCCCAGCATTTT.

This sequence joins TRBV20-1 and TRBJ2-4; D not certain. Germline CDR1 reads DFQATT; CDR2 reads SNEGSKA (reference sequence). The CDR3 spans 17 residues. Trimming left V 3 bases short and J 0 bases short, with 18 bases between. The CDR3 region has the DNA TGCAGTGCTAGTTGGCCTAGTCTTTCCCTAGCCAAAAACATTCAGTACTTC. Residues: CSASWPSLSLAKNIQYF.

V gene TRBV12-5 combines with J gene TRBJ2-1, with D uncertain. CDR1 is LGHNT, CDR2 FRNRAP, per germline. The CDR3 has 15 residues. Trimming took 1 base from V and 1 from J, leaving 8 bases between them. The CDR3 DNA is TGTGCTAGTGGTTTGGGGATGACGTCCTACAATGAGCAGTTCTTC. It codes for CASGLGMTSYNEQFF.

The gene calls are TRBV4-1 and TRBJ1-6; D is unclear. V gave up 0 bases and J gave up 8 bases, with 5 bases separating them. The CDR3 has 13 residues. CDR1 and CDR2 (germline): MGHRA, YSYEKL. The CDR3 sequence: CASSQDVDSPLHF. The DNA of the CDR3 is TGCGCCAGCAGCCAAGATGTCGATTCACCCCTCCACTTT.

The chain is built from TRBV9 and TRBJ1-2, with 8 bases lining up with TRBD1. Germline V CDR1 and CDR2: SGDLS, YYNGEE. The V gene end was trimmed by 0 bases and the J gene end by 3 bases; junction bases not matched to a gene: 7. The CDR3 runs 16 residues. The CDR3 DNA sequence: TGTGCCAGCAGCGTAGGTCCCCAGGGGGCACACTATGGCTACACCTTC. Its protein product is CASSVGPQGAHYGYTF.

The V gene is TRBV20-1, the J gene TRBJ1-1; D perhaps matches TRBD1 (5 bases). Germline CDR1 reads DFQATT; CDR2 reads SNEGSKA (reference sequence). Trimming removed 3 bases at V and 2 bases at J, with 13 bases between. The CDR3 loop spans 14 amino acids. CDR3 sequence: CSASRSTANTEAFF. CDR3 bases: TGCAGTGCTAGTAGATCGACAGCAAACACTGAAGCTTTCTTT.

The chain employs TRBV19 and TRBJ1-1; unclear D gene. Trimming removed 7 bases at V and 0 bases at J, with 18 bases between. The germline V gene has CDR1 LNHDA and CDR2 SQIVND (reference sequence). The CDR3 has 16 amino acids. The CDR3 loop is CASTKRLQPMNTEAFF. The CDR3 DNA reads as TGTGCCAGTACCAAGAGGCTCCAGCCGATGAACACTGAAGCTTTCTTT.

CDR3 region: CASMGSSPTDTQYF. CDR3 coding DNA: TGTGCCAGTATGGGGAGTTCCCCCACAGATACGCAGTATTTT. V gene TRBV19 combines with J gene TRBJ2-3; D is possibly TRBD2 (5 bases). The ends were cut back, 7 bases at V and 2 bases at J, with 13 bases in the middle. CDR3 length: 14 amino acids. Germline CDR1 and CDR2: LNHDA and SQIVND (reference sequence).

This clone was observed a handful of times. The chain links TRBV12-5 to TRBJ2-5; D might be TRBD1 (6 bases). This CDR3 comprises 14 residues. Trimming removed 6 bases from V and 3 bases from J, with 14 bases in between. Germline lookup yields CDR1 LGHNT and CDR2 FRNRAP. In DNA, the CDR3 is TGTGCTAGTGGGACCGGGACAATAGAAGAGACCCAGTACTTC. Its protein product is CASGTGTIEETQYF.

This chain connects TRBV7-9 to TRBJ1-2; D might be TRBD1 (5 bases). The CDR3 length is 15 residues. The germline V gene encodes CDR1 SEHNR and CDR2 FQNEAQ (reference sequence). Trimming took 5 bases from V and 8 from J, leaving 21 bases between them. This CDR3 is CASSPLRLGLWGYTF. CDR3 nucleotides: TGTGCCAGCAGCCCGCTCCGCCTGGGGCTATGGGGCTACACCTTC.

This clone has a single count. DNA of the CDR3: TGTGCCACCCAAACCTCCTTGGGCAGGGGCTTTAATCTCGAGCAGTACTTC. Its translation: CATQTSLGRGFNLEQYF. This chain uses TRBV10-3 with TRBJ2-7, with D maybe TRBD1 (6 bases). The CDR3 consists of 17 residues. The V end was cut by 10 bases, the J end by 6 bases, with 31 bases between. The germline V gene has CDR1 ENHRY and CDR2 SYGVKD.

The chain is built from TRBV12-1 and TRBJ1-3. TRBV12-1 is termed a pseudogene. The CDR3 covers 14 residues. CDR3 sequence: CASSFSEAGNTIYF. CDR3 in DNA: TGTGCCAGCAGCTTTTCTGAAGCTGGAAACACCATATATTTT.

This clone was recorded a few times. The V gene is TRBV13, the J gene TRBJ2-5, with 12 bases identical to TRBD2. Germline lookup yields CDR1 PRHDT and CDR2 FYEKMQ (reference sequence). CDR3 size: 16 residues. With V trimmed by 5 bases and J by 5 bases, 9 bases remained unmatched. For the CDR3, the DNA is TGTGCCAGCAGCGCTTCTCTAGCGGGGGGGTTTGAGACCCAGTACTTC. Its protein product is CASSASLAGGFETQYF.

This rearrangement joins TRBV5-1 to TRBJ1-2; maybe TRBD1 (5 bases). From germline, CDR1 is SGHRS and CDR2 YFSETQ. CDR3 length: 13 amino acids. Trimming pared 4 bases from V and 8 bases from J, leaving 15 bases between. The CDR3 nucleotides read TGCGCCAGCAGCGGCTTAGTAGGGGAAGGCTACACCTTC. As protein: CASSGLVGEGYTF.

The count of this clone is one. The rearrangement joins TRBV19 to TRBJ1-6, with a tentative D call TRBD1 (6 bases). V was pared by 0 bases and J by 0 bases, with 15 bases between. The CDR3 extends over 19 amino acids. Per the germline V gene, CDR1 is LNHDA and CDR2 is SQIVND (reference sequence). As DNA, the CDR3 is TGTGCCAGTAGTATAGATCTTTACAGGGTGAGCTCCTATAATTCACCCCTCCACTTT. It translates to CASSIDLYRVSSYNSPLHF.

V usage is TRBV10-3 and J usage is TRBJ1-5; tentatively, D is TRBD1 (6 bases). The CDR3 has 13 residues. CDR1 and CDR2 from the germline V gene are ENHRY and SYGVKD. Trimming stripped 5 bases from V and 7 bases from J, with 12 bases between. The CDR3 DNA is TGTGCCATCAGTCCACAGGGAGAGCAGCCCCAGCATTTT. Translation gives CAISPQGEQPQHF.

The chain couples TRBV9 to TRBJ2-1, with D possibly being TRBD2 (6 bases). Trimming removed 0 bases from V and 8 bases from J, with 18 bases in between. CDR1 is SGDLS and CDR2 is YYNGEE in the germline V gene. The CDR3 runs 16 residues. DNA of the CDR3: TGTGCCAGCAGCGTAGAATCTAAGGAGGGGTGGTATGAGCAGTTCTTC. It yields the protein CASSVESKEGWYEQFF.

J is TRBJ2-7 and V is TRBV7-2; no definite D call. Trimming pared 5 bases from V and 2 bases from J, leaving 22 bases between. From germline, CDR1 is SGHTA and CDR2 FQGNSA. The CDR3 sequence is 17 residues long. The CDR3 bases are TGTGCCAGCAGCCCATATGTGGACCCGAATTTCCCCTACGAGCAGTACTTC. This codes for CASSPYVDPNFPYEQYF.

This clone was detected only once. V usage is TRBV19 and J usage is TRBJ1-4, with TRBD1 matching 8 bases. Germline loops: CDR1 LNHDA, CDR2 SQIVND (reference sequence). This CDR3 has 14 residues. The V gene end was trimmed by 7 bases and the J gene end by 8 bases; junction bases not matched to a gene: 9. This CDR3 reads CASTQGARGEKLFF. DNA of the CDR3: TGTGCCAGTACCCAGGGGGCGCGGGGGGAAAAACTGTTTTTT.

This CDR3 reads CSVTSAGAQETQYF. CDR3 sequence (DNA): TGCAGCGTCACTTCGGCGGGAGCTCAAGAGACCCAGTACTTC. The rearrangement uses TRBV29-1 and TRBJ2-5, with 7 bases aligning to TRBD2. Germline V gene data show CDR1 as SQVTM and CDR2 as ANQGSEA. This CDR3 spans 14 amino acids. J lost 2 bases, V lost 6 bases, and 9 bases had no gene match.

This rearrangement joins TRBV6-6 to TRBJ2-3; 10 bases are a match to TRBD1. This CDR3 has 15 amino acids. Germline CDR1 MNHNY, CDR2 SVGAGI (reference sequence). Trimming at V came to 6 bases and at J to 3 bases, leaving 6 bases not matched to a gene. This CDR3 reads CASRNDRGQTDTQYF. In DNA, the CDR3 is TGTGCCAGCAGGAATGACAGGGGGCAAACAGATACGCAGTATTTT.

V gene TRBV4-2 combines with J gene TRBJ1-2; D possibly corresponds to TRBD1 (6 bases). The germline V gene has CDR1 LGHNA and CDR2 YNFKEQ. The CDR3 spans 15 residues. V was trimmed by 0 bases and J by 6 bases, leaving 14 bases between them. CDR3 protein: CASSQEFRRTDGYTF. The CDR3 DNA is TGTGCCAGCAGCCAAGAGTTTCGTAGGACAGATGGCTACACCTTC.

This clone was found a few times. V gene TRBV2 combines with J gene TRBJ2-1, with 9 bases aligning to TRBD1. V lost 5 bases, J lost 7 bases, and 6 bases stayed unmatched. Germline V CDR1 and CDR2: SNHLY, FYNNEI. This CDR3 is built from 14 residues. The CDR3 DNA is TGTGCCAGCAGTAGGGACAGGGTGGAAAATGAGCAGTTCTTC. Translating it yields CASSRDRVENEQFF.

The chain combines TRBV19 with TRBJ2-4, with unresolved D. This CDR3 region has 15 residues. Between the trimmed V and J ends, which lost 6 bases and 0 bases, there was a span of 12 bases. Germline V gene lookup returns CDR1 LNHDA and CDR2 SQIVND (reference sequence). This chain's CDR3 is CASRNVLGAKNIQYF. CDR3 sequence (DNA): TGTGCCAGTAGGAATGTCTTGGGAGCCAAAAACATTCAGTACTTC.

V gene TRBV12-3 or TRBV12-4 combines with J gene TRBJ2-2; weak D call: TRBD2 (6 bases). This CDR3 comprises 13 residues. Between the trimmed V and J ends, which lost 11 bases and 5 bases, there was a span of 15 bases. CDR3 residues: CALRLATTGELFF. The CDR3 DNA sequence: TGTGCCCTGCGGCTAGCGACGACCGGGGAGCTGTTTTTT.

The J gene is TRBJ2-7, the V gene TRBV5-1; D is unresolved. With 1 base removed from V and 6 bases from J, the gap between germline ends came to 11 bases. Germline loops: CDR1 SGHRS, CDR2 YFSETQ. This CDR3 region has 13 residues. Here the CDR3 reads CASSLKLGFEQYF. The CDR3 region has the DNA TGCGCCAGCAGCTTGAAATTGGGGTTCGAGCAGTACTTC.

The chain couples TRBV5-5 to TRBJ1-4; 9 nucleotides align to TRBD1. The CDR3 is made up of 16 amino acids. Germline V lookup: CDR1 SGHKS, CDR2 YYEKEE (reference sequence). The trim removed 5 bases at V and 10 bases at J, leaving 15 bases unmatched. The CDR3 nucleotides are TGTGCCAGCAGTCTCGCCGGCGGGACAGGGAGTGGAAAACTGTTTTTT. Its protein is CASSLAGGTGSGKLFF.

CDR3 sequence reads: CASSHLSNQPQHF. The CDR3 DNA reads TGTGCCAGCAGCCATCTCAGCAATCAGCCCCAGCATTTT. The V and J genes are TRBV7-8 and TRBJ1-5; D remains unclear. Trimming cost V 5 bases and J 1 base, with 6 bases left between them. Germline lookup yields CDR1 SGHVS and CDR2 FQNEAQ. The CDR3 extends over 13 amino acids.